This T cell receptor (beta chain) was profiled in a study of molecular identifiers for immune sequencing clone quantification. Each CDR3 protein is one row after TCRdb ran MiXCR on the PCR reads. The sample includes about 320,000 distinct CDR3 sequences, over 20% seen only once; the top ten take around 0.76%. General study points: It was shown that clones above 20 RNA copies held over 99% of effector molecules, but under 1% in naive cells.

Germline V gives CDR1 MNHEY, CDR2 SMNVEV (reference sequence). The length of the CDR3 is 15 residues. The V end was cut by 0 bases, the J end by 0 bases, with 8 bases between. For this clonotype: Its specificity is not known.

The sample taken for sequencing was naive CD8+ T cells from blood, with Jurkat cell RNA spiked in. As for subset: FACS-sorted CD8+CD4-CCR7+CD45RA+ naive T cells. The TCR was taken from a human donor in good health. Some libraries in this study had Jurkat cell RNA spiked in. The V and J genes are TRBV27 and TRBJ2-5; D may be TRBD2 (5 bases). In DNA form, the CDR3 reads TGTGCCAGCAGTTTATCGCCAGCGGACCAAGAGACCCAGTACTTC. It yields the protein CASSLSPADQETQYF.